The 22 T cell receptor beta chains in this list originate from one sample, sequenced in a study of metastatic and nonmetastatic thyroid tumors. TCRdb re-analyzed the PCR reads using MiXCR. The sample has roughly 55,000 clones; 15% to 20% are singletons. None of the patients had undergone any treatment ahead of thyroid surgery. Input material: blood. The receptors shown here come from a male donor with papillary thyroid cancer or a benign thyroid nodule (not recorded which). Some clones in this sample may be carry-over from other donors' samples.

This clone was counted many times. The chain employs TRBV10-3 and TRBJ2-2; 12 nucleotides agree with TRBD2. Germline lookup yields CDR1 ENHRY and CDR2 SYGVKD. Trimming removed 7 bases from V and 0 bases from J; junction bases left unmatched: 3. This CDR3 has 16 residues. CDR3 residues: CAIKTSGSANTGELFF. The DNA for the CDR3 is TGTGCCATCAAGACTAGCGGGAGCGCGAACACCGGGGAGCTGTTTTTT.

Regarding this clone: A read error may explain this, as a much larger clone is one base away. The CDR3 sequence is CASSWGVSYEQYV. For the CDR3, the DNA is TGTGCCAGTAGTTGGGGCGTTTCCTACGAGCAGTACGTC. The chain employs TRBV6-2 or TRBV6-3 and TRBJ2-7, with D tentatively TRBD1 (5 bases). Germline values: CDR1 MNHEY, CDR2 SVGEGT. This CDR3 contains 13 residues.

This clone has ten or more counts. Other nucleotide sequences from this sample produce the same CDR3. V and J are TRBV28 and TRBJ1-1; 7 bases line up with TRBD1. The germline gives CDR1 MDHEN, CDR2 SYDVKM. This CDR3 region has 14 residues. The ends lost 9 bases at V and 3 bases at J; junction bases unmatched: 10. CDR3: CASRIGGADTEAFF. The DNA of the CDR3 is TGTGCCAGTAGGATAGGGGGCGCGGACACTGAAGCTTTCTTT.

This clone was seen many times. V and J are TRBV24-1 and TRBJ1-2; perhaps TRBD1 as D (5 bases). From germline, CDR1 is KGHDR and CDR2 SFDVKD. Trimming removed 6 bases from V and 3 bases from J, with 7 bases in between. This CDR3 is 12 amino acids long. The CDR3 nucleotides read TGTGCCACCAGTCAGGGCGACTATGGCTACACCTTC. It translates to CATSQGDYGYTF.

This clone was recorded at least ten times. This chain uses TRBV5-6 with TRBJ2-7; 11 positions match TRBD2. Germline V gene sequence: CDR1 SGHDT, CDR2 YYEEEE. Trimming took 3 bases from V and 2 from J; bases not matched to a gene: 4. The CDR3 sequence is 15 residues long. DNA of the CDR3: TGTGCCAGCAGCTCCACTAGCGGGGGACCCTACGAGCAGTACTTC. It specifies CASSSTSGGPYEQYF.

This clone showed up just a few times. A read error may account for a junction end that differs from germline. The V gene is TRBV28, the J gene TRBJ1-5; D is undetermined. This CDR3 region has 13 residues. Germline CDR1 is MDHEN and CDR2 is SYDVKM. The CDR3 is CTSIVLTQWAQHF. CDR3 DNA: TGTACCAGCATTGTCCTGACCCAGTGGGCCCAGCATTTT.

There are many counts of this clone. The chain has TRBV24-1 and TRBJ2-1, with 8 bases that match TRBD1. Germline lookup yields CDR1 KGHDR and CDR2 SFDVKD. The J segment lost 1 base and the V segment lost 3 bases, leaving 4 bases of the junction unmatched. CDR3 size: 16 residues. CDR3 DNA sequence: TGTGCCACCAGTGATCGGACAGGGTGGTCCTACAATGAGCAGTTCTTC. Amino acid sequence: CATSDRTGWSYNEQFF.

The CDR3 DNA reads TGTGCCAGCAGTGCCGCAGGTATCTACGATCAGTACGTC. Translation gives CASSAAGIYDQYV. The chain couples TRBV2 to TRBJ2-7; D is unresolved. The germline CDR1 and CDR2 sequences are SNHLY and FYNNEI. The CDR3 is made up of 13 amino acids.

In its sample, this clone was seen many times. V is TRBV6-2 or TRBV6-3 and J is TRBJ1-1; tentative D call: TRBD1 (6 bases). Germline loops: CDR1 MNHEY, CDR2 SVGEGT. The CDR3 spans 17 residues. The ends were cut back, 2 bases at V and 3 bases at J, with 19 bases in the middle. The CDR3 DNA reads TGTGCCAGCAGTTACCCACCATGGACAGCCGTATACACTGAAGCTTTCTTT. It is translated as CASSYPPWTAVYTEAFF.

The chain carries TRBV5-1 and TRBJ2-7; 13 bases are a match to TRBD2. The CDR3 is 21 amino acids. The germline gives CDR1 SGHRS, CDR2 YFSETQ. Losses at the gene ends were 4 bases for V and 4 bases for J; bases not matched to a gene: 23. The CDR3 protein is CASSGNREDRGLAGRPYEQYF. The CDR3 DNA reads TGCGCCAGCAGCGGCAATCGGGAGGACAGGGGACTAGCGGGGAGACCGTACGAGCAGTACTTC.

This clone was recorded many times. The chain links TRBV30 to TRBJ2-3; 7 bases are a match to TRBD2. Germline V gene lookup returns CDR1 GTSNPN and CDR2 SVGIG (reference sequence). Germline trimming cut 3 bases from V and 0 bases from J; bases unmatched to any gene: 0. The CDR3 sequence is 13 residues long. The DNA for the CDR3 is TGTGCCTGGAGCGGGGGGAGCACAGATACGCAGTATTTT. This codes for CAWSGGSTDTQYF.

This clone has a count of ten or more. The chain has TRBV20-1 and TRBJ2-2; 15 bases line up with TRBD2. Germline CDR1 reads DFQATT; CDR2 reads SNEGSKA (reference sequence). The CDR3 is 18 amino acids. The V and J ends lost 6 bases and 6 bases, in that order; junction bases with no gene match: 14. The CDR3 reads CSAHLRTSGRANPGELFF. CDR3 DNA: TGCAGTGCCCACCTCCGGACTAGCGGGAGGGCAAACCCCGGGGAGCTGTTTTTT.

As regards this clone: Its ends do not fully match the called genes, so a read error is possible. V gene TRBV20-1 combines with J gene TRBJ1-1, with D possibly TRBD1 on 5 matching bases. This CDR3 has 14 residues. Per the germline V gene, CDR1 is DFQATT and CDR2 is SNEGSKA (reference sequence). CDR3 DNA: TGTAGTGCTAGGGTCAGGGATTTGAACACTGAAGATTTCTTT. Translation: CSARVRDLNTEDFF.

The rearrangement uses TRBV6-1 and TRBJ2-3; TRBD2 matches at 9 bases. With 7 bases clipped from V and 1 base from J, the junction kept 9 bases outside the gene matches. Germline V gene data show CDR1 as MNHNS and CDR2 as SASEGT. The CDR3 is 16 amino acids. The chain's CDR3 is CASTLSGGYGTDTQYF. The CDR3 coding sequence is TGTGCCAGCACCCTTAGCGGGGGTTATGGCACAGATACGCAGTATTTT.

This clone was detected only a few times. A much larger clone lies a single base off, so this may be a read error. Other DNA sequences in the sample encode the same CDR3. This chain joins TRBV9 and TRBJ2-1, with D perhaps TRBD2 (6 bases). Per germline, CDR1 SGDLS and CDR2 YYNGEE. CDR3 length: 16 residues. CDR3 sequence reads: CASSVVSRGAYNEQFF. CDR3 nucleotide sequence: TGTGCCAGTAGCGTAGTATCCCGCGGGGCCTACAATGAGCAGTTCTTC.

This clone has a handful of counts. A much bigger clone sits one base away, suggesting this may be a read error. J is TRBJ2-3 and V is TRBV20-1; D might be TRBD2 (5 bases). The CDR3 is made up of 15 amino acids. Germline CDR1 reads DFQATT; CDR2 reads SNEGSKA (reference sequence). The V and J ends lost 5 bases and 3 bases respectively, with 18 bases between them. CDR3 region: CSAGSPWVLTDTQYF. In DNA form, the CDR3 reads TGCAGTGCTGGGAGCCCATGGGTATTGACAGATACGCAGTATTTT.

V is TRBV4-1 and J is TRBJ1-5; maybe TRBD1 (6 bases). The CDR3 consists of 15 residues. Germline V gene lookup returns CDR1 MGHRA and CDR2 YSYEKL. V gave up 0 bases and J gave up 6 bases, with 12 bases separating them. DNA for the CDR3: TGCGCCAGCAGCCAAGACAGGGGTTCGGGTCAGCCCCAGCATTTT. Translated, it gives CASSQDRGSGQPQHF.

This clone was counted many times. The chain couples TRBV9 to TRBJ1-3, with D tentatively TRBD1 (6 bases). The CDR3 has 17 residues. The V gene's germline CDR1 is SGDLS and CDR2 YYNGEE. V shed 4 bases and J shed 0 bases, with 17 bases lying between them. The CDR3 nucleotides are TGTGCCAGCAGCCCCCGGTATGGACAGTCCTCTGGAAACACCATATATTTT. Amino acids: CASSPRYGQSSGNTIYF.

This clone was detected ten times or more. The J gene is TRBJ2-2, the V gene TRBV9, with D possibly matching TRBD1 (6 bases). V lost 0 bases and J lost 6, with 15 bases in between. Germline V gene data show CDR1 as SGDLS and CDR2 as YYNGEE. This CDR3 spans 16 amino acids. CDR3 sequence: CASSVGGQPGAGELFF. DNA for the CDR3: TGTGCCAGCAGCGTAGGTGGACAGCCTGGGGCCGGGGAGCTGTTTTTT.

This clone occurred many times. This chain connects TRBV4-2 to TRBJ1-6; possible D gene TRBD1, 6 bases. The germline V gene encodes CDR1 LGHNA and CDR2 YNFKEQ. Trimming took 3 bases from V and 5 from J, leaving 17 bases between them. CDR3 length: 17 residues. CDR3 sequence (DNA): TGTGCCAGCAGCCAGTTCACCGGGACATTAGATAATTCACCCCTCCACTTT. As protein: CASSQFTGTLDNSPLHF.

The sample holds one count of this clone. The chain carries TRBV7-8 and TRBJ2-7, with D perhaps TRBD2 (5 bases). Looked up from germline, CDR1 is SGHVS and CDR2 is FQNEAQ. The CDR3 contains 14 residues. The ends were cut back, 6 bases at V and 2 bases at J, with 14 bases in the middle. The CDR3 reads CASSSSGRTYEQYF. The CDR3, as DNA: TGTGCCAGCAGTTCAAGCGGAAGGACCTACGAGCAGTACTTC.

The table lists this clone with many counts. The rearrangement uses TRBV19 and TRBJ2-1, with D possibly called TRBD1 or TRBD2 (5 bases each). V lost 1 base and J 8 bases, leaving 15 bases between the germline ends. Germline V gene lookup returns CDR1 LNHDA and CDR2 SQIVND (reference sequence). This CDR3 region has 15 residues. CDR3 DNA: TGTGCCAGTAGTATAGGGGGGTCCCGAGTCGATGAGCAGTTCTTC. Amino acids: CASSIGGSRVDEQFF.